A single sample is the source of the 27 T cell receptor beta chains below, sequenced in a study of blood T cell repertoires in COVID-19. Profiled with immunoSEQ multiplex PCR; TCRdb holds only in-frame clones, not every one. The data contain roughly 39,000 clones, about 87% of them singletons. What was sequenced was peripheral blood. The receptors come from a woman in her sixties or seventies with acute or convalescent COVID-19.

The chain is built from TRBV7-6 and TRBJ1-2, with D uncertain. The CDR3 extends over 15 amino acids. Germline V CDR1 and CDR2: SGHVS, FNYEAQ. Trimming cost V 3 bases and J 4 bases, with 15 bases left between them. The CDR3 region is CASSLGTEGGYGYTF. CDR3 nucleotides: TGTGCCAGCAGCTTGGGAACTGAGGGTGGCTATGGCTACACCTTC.

V and J are TRBV5-1 and TRBJ2-1; TRBD1 agrees at 8 bases. This CDR3 region has 13 residues. Germline CDR1 reads SGHRS; CDR2 reads YFSETQ. With V trimmed by 4 bases and J by 8 bases, 5 bases remained unmatched. The CDR3 coding sequence is TGCGCCAGCAGCAGGGGACAGGACGATGAGCAGTTCTTC. Amino acid sequence: CASSRGQDDEQFF.

V and J are TRBV6-5 and TRBJ2-3; D ambiguous. CDR1 and CDR2 (germline): MNHEY, SVGAGI. The CDR3 extends over 12 amino acids. Trimming took off 6 bases at V and 10 bases at J, with 14 bases between the two ends. CDR3 sequence: CASRSGEWAQYF. CDR3 DNA: TGTGCCAGCAGATCCGGAGAGTGGGCGCAGTATTTT.

The chain is built from TRBV7-6 and TRBJ1-4; maybe TRBD1 (5 bases). V gave up 2 bases and J gave up 0 bases, with 10 bases separating them. CDR1 and CDR2 from the germline V gene are SGHVS and FNYEAQ. The CDR3 has 16 residues. This chain's CDR3 is CASSLTGSATNEKLFF. CDR3 DNA: TGTGCCAGCAGCTTAACAGGAAGTGCAACTAATGAAAAACTGTTTTTT.

The rearrangement joins TRBV10-3 to TRBJ2-7; possibly TRBD2 for D (6 bases). V lost 3 bases and J 12 bases, leaving 15 bases between the germline ends. CDR1 ENHRY and CDR2 SYGVKD come from the germline V gene. This CDR3 region has 12 residues. CDR3 DNA: TGTGCCATCAGTGAATCCCCGGGAGAGTCGTACGTC. Amino acid sequence: CAISESPGESYV.

The chain joins TRBV19 to TRBJ1-1; D possibly corresponds to TRBD1 (6 bases). The V and J ends lost 6 bases and 0 bases respectively, with 14 bases between them. The CDR3 spans 15 residues. Germline-derived CDR1 and CDR2 are LNHDA and SQIVND (reference sequence). The CDR3, as DNA: TGTGCCAGTAGCAGCTTACAGGGCATGAACACTGAAGCTTTCTTT. Translation gives CASSSLQGMNTEAFF. Full variable domain (rest looked up from reference TRBV19 and TRBJ1-1): DGGITQSPKYLFRKEGQNVTLSCEQNLNHDAMYWYRQDPGQGLRLIYYSQIVNDFQKGDIAEGYSVSREKKESFPLTVTSAQKNPTAFYLCASSSLQGMNTEAFFGQGTRLTVV.

This chain uses TRBV28 with TRBJ2-1; D is ambiguous. V was clipped by 6 bases and J by 3 bases, with 6 bases between them. Germline V gene sequence: CDR1 MDHEN, CDR2 SYDVKM. The CDR3 is 12 amino acids. The CDR3 here is CASSLLYNEQFF. The CDR3 DNA reads TGTGCCAGCAGCCTTCTCTACAATGAGCAGTTCTTC. Full variable domain (outside the CDR3, taken from reference TRBV28 and TRBJ2-1): DVKVTQSSRYLVKRTGEKVFLECVQDMDHENMFWYRQDPGLGLRLIYFSYDVKMKEKGDIPEGYSVSREKKERFSLILESASTNQTSMYLCASSLLYNEQFFGPGTRLTVL.

J is TRBJ1-6 and V is TRBV7-9; D gene uncertain. The CDR3 runs 15 residues. Germline V gives CDR1 SEHNR, CDR2 FQNEAQ (reference sequence). The ends were cut back, 0 bases at V and 7 bases at J, with 10 bases in the middle. The CDR3 DNA sequence: TGTGCCAGCAGCTTAGCGGGCGGGGAGAATTCACCCCTCCACTTT. Its translation: CASSLAGGENSPLHF.

V gene TRBV7-9 combines with J gene TRBJ2-1; 9 positions agree with TRBD2. Germline V CDR1 and CDR2: SEHNR, FQNEAQ (reference sequence). J gave up 8 bases and V 5 bases, and 10 bases lay outside the gene matches. The CDR3 loop spans 15 amino acids. CDR3 coding DNA: TGTGCCAGCAGCCCTTATCAGCGGGAGGAGGATGAGCAGTTCTTC. Translated: CASSPYQREEDEQFF. The full variable domain, with the rest looked up from reference TRBV7-9 and TRBJ2-1, is DTGVSQNPRHKITKRGQNVTFRCDPISEHNRLYWYRQTLGQGPEFLTYFQNEAQLEKSRLLSDRFSAERPKGSFSTLEIQRTEQGDSAMYLCASSPYQREEDEQFFGPGTRLTVL.

This clone has a handful of counts. V and J are TRBV3-1 (or the pseudogene TRBV3-2) and TRBJ1-2; D is ambiguous. Germline assignment: CDR1 LGHDT and CDR2 YNNKEL (reference sequence). CDR3 length: 13 residues. Trimming removed 6 bases from V and 2 bases from J, with 10 bases in between. The CDR3 DNA is TGTGCCAGCAGTCCGAGGGCCAACTATGGCTACACCTTC. Its protein is CASSPRANYGYTF.

The chain carries TRBV6-5 and TRBJ1-1; 8 nucleotides line up with TRBD1. V dropped 10 bases and J dropped 8; count of bases not matched to a gene: 9. From germline, CDR1 is MNHEY and CDR2 SVGAGI. CDR3 length equals 12 residues. This chain's CDR3 is CATNRGEGEAFF. The CDR3 nucleotides are TGTGCCACCAACAGGGGGGAGGGAGAAGCTTTCTTT.

V and J are TRBV19 and TRBJ1-1; TRBD1 matches at 10 bases. Germline CDR1 is LNHDA and CDR2 is SQIVND (reference sequence). The V and J ends lost 5 bases and 7 bases, in that order; junction bases with no gene match: 7. The CDR3 contains 14 residues. The CDR3 nucleotides are TGTGCCAGTAGTTTTCGACAGGGGGCCGATGAAGCTTTCTTT. Amino acid sequence: CASSFRQGADEAFF.

This clone was counted only a few times. This rearrangement joins TRBV6-1 to TRBJ2-7; D possibly corresponds to TRBD2 (8 bases). The germline V gene has CDR1 MNHNS and CDR2 SASEGT. This CDR3 comprises 16 residues. V shed 2 bases and J shed 8 bases, with 22 bases lying between them. The CDR3 coding sequence is TGTGCCAGCAGTGAAACGGGAGGGGCAGGGGGTTTTAAGCAGTACGTC. It specifies CASSETGGAGGFKQYV.

This chain links TRBV29-1 with TRBJ2-7; D is unresolved. This CDR3 region has 14 residues. Germline V gives CDR1 SQVTM, CDR2 ANQGSEA. V was pared by 4 bases and J by 0 bases, with 13 bases between. CDR3 coding DNA: TGCAGCGTTGTTCCGGAAGCGCGCTCCTACGAGCAGTACGTC. Protein product: CSVVPEARSYEQYV.

This clone was seen a single time. The CDR3 DNA reads as TGTGCCAGCAGCTTGGCGGGGACAGCCCTAACCCCCCTCCACTTT. It translates to CASSLAGTALTPLHF. This chain uses TRBV5-4 with TRBJ1-6, with 7 bases identical to TRBD1. The CDR3 length is 15 residues. The trim removed 0 bases at V and 13 bases at J, leaving 10 bases unmatched. Germline lookup yields CDR1 SGHNT and CDR2 YYREEE (reference sequence).

The chain combines TRBV30 with TRBJ1-1; weak D call: TRBD1 (5 bases). Germline V gene data show CDR1 as GTSNPN and CDR2 as SVGIG (reference sequence). The V and J ends lost 0 bases and 5 bases respectively, with 13 bases between them. The CDR3 consists of 14 residues. The CDR3 nucleotides are TGTGCCTGGAGTGTAATAGGGGAAGGGACTGAAGCTTTCTTT. Amino acids: CAWSVIGEGTEAFF.

V and J are TRBV6-1 and TRBJ2-7, with D possibly matching TRBD1 (5 bases). The CDR3 is 14 residues long. Germline V gene sequence: CDR1 MNHNS, CDR2 SASEGT. V was trimmed by 0 bases and J by 5 bases, leaving 11 bases between them. The CDR3 here is CASSEAGMGHEQYV. Written as DNA, the CDR3 is TGTGCCAGCAGTGAAGCGGGGATGGGGCACGAGCAGTACGTC.

The chain couples TRBV25-1 to TRBJ2-1; TRBD1 matches at 8 bases. Germline loops: CDR1 MGHDK, CDR2 SYGVNS. The CDR3 sequence is 13 residues long. With V trimmed by 6 bases and J by 8 bases, 6 bases remained unmatched. Here the CDR3 reads CASRDREVDEQFF. DNA of the CDR3: TGTGCCAGCAGGGACAGGGAGGTAGATGAGCAGTTCTTC.

The chain joins TRBV28 to TRBJ1-2, with 7 bases lining up with TRBD1. Germline trimming cut 7 bases from V and 2 bases from J; bases unmatched to any gene: 25. The CDR3 has 20 residues. Germline CDR1 is MDHEN and CDR2 is SYDVKM. CDR3: CASTPNGPRGLMIGNYGYTF. CDR3 sequence (DNA): TGTGCCAGCACCCCTAATGGCCCCAGGGGGTTAATGATTGGAAACTATGGCTACACCTTC.

The V call is TRBV6-6, the J call TRBJ2-5; D may be TRBD1 (5 bases). This CDR3 is 13 amino acids long. V gave up 6 bases and J gave up 5 bases, with 13 bases separating them. CDR1 is MNHNY, CDR2 SVGAGI, per germline (reference sequence). The CDR3 loop is CASSPGWDETQYF. In DNA, the CDR3 is TGTGCCAGCAGCCCAGGGTGGGATGAGACCCAGTACTTC.

The gene calls are TRBV12-5 and TRBJ2-2; weak D call: TRBD2 (5 bases). Germline lookup yields CDR1 LGHNT and CDR2 FRNRAP. Trimming removed 6 bases from V and 0 bases from J, with 14 bases in between. The CDR3 consists of 16 residues. In DNA form, the CDR3 reads TGTGCTAGTGGAATGGGAGCGTCCGCGAACACCGGGGAGCTGTTTTTT. This sequence encodes CASGMGASANTGELFF.

This clone was counted once. The chain joins TRBV19 to TRBJ1-1, with a possible D match to TRBD1 (6 bases). The CDR3 runs 13 residues. Trimming pared 6 bases from V and 1 base from J, leaving 9 bases between. Looked up from germline, CDR1 is LNHDA and CDR2 is SQIVND (reference sequence). As DNA, the CDR3 is TGTGCCAGTAGACCACAGGGGAACACTGAAGCTTTCTTT. Its translation is CASRPQGNTEAFF.

The genes are TRBV6-2 or TRBV6-3 and TRBJ1-5, with 9 nucleotides matching TRBD1. J was trimmed by 2 bases and V by 0 bases; bases with no gene match: 2. Germline CDR1 reads MNHEY; CDR2 reads SVGEGT. The CDR3 has 16 residues. The CDR3 DNA reads as TGTGCCAGCAGTTACTCGAGACAGGGGGGCAATCAGCCCCAGCATTTT. This translates into CASSYSRQGGNQPQHF.

This clone occurred a few times. The chain combines TRBV27 with TRBJ2-7; 7 bases map to TRBD1. The CDR3 runs 16 residues. Germline V CDR1 and CDR2: MNHEY, SMNVEV (reference sequence). The V segment lost 8 bases and the J segment 1 base; nucleotides outside the gene matches: 14. The CDR3 nucleotides are TGTGCCAGCCGAACACTAACAGGGGAAAGGTCCTACGAGCAGTACGTC. Its protein product is CASRTLTGERSYEQYV.

The genes are TRBV6-2 or TRBV6-3 and TRBJ2-2, with 7 bases aligning to TRBD2. Germline V gene lookup returns CDR1 MNHEY and CDR2 SVGEGT. J lost 5 bases, V lost 4 bases, and 7 bases had no gene match. The CDR3 has 15 amino acids. CDR3 protein: CASSSWTSTTGELFF. As DNA, the CDR3 is TGTGCCAGCAGTTCCTGGACTAGTACGACCGGGGAGCTGTTTTTT.

This clone showed up just once. For the CDR3, the DNA is TGTGCCAGCAGCGCCACGTTTGAGGCTGTGGGGCAAGGACAGCCCCAGCATTTT. It yields the protein CASSATFEAVGQGQPQHF. The chain carries TRBV7-9 and TRBJ1-5; weak D call: TRBD1 (5 bases). The germline CDR1 and CDR2 sequences are SEHNR and FQNEAQ (reference sequence). This CDR3 has 18 amino acids. V was trimmed by 5 bases and J by 7 bases, leaving 27 bases between them.

This chain connects TRBV7-9 to TRBJ2-2; 7 bases are shared with TRBD1. The CDR3 has 19 residues. Germline V gene data show CDR1 as SEHNR and CDR2 as FQNEAQ (reference sequence). V was clipped by 8 bases and J by 1 base; unmatched bases: 19. The CDR3 loop is CASLIQAGRGLENTGELFF. The CDR3 region has the DNA TGTGCCAGCCTCATCCAGGCGGGCAGGGGGTTGGAGAACACCGGGGAGCTGTTTTTT.